A single sample is the source of the 31 T cell receptor beta chains below, sequenced in a study of CD8+CD57+ T cells in acquired aplastic anemia. Individuals selected for sequencing had exhibited CD8+CD57+ cell expansion on flow cytometry. The TCR beta profiling, which covered VDJ combination and CDR3 sequence, was carried out using genomic DNA as the template. TCRdb fed the reads into MiXCR, producing one record per CDR3 protein. The repertoire consists of 300,000 or so distinct CDR3 sequences, with about 50% occurring once and the leading ten covering roughly 1.2%. Sequencing was performed on sorted CD4+, CD8+, or CD8+CD57+ T cells (not recorded which) from PBMCs. These receptors all stem from a human donor with aplastic anemia.

As for this clonotype: A much larger clone differs by one base, so this may be a read error. The chain combines TRBV6-5 with TRBJ1-5; TRBD1 might be the D (5 bases). Germline V gives CDR1 MNHEY, CDR2 SVGAGI. This CDR3 is 14 amino acids long. The CDR3 DNA sequence: TGTGCCAGCAGCCCGGGACGGAGCAGTCAGCCCCAGCATTTT. Its translation is CASSPGRSSQPQHF.

As to this clonotype: This may be a read error, as it is one base from a much larger clone. The J gene is TRBJ1-6, the V gene TRBV5-8; TRBD1 aligns across 7 bases. Germline assignment: CDR1 SGHTS and CDR2 YDEGEE. The CDR3 runs to 15 residues. This chain's CDR3 is CASSENRGTNSPPHF. The CDR3 DNA follows: TGTGCCAGCTCAGAGAACAGGGGAACTAATTCACCCCCCCACTTT.

The chain links TRBV7-4 to TRBJ2-2; no clear D. V gave up 10 bases and J gave up 7 bases, with 4 bases separating them. The CDR3 is made up of 9 amino acids. Germline CDR1 reads SGHVT; CDR2 reads SQSDAQ. The DNA of the CDR3 is TGTGCCACACTCGGGGAGCTGTTTTTT. Translating gives CATLGELFF. Based on the CDR3 plus reference TRBV7-4 and TRBJ2-2, the full variable domain is GAGVSQSPRYKVAKRGRDVALRCDSISGHVTLYWYRQTLGQGSEVLTYSQSDAQRDKSGRPSGRFSAERPERSVSTLKIQRTEQGDSAVYLCATLGELFFGEGSRLTVL.

The V gene is TRBV15, the J gene TRBJ1-2; 9 bases are shared with TRBD1. Germline V CDR1 and CDR2: LNHNV, YYDKDF (reference sequence). CDR3 length: 15 amino acids. The junction had 6 bases not matched to a gene; V was cut back by 3 bases and J by 4 bases. CDR3 DNA sequence: TGTGCCACCAGCAGTGACCGGGACAGGGCCTATGGCTACACCTTC. Its protein is CATSSDRDRAYGYTF.

This clonotype occurred once. The V gene is TRBV10-3, the J gene TRBJ2-7; 9 nucleotides agree with TRBD1. The CDR3 is 16 amino acids. Germline CDR1 ENHRY, CDR2 SYGVKD. J lost 3 bases, V lost 0 bases, and 6 bases had no gene match. This CDR3 is CAISESGQGGDYEQYF. The CDR3 nucleotides are TGTGCCATCAGTGAGTCGGGACAGGGAGGGGACTACGAGCAGTACTTC.

This clonotype showed up just once. The V and J genes are TRBV4-1 and TRBJ2-7; TRBD2 aligns across 7 bases. Germline trimming cut 4 bases from V and 3 bases from J; bases unmatched to any gene: 15. CDR3 size: 17 residues. Germline values: CDR1 MGHRA, CDR2 YSYEKL. The CDR3 here is CASSLRVGGGDFYEQYF. The CDR3 region has the DNA TGCGCCAGCAGCCTACGTGTTGGGGGAGGGGACTTCTACGAGCAGTACTTC.

V and J are TRBV5-1 and TRBJ2-7, with 11 bases lining up with TRBD2. Germline V CDR1 and CDR2: SGHRS, YFSETQ. With 4 bases clipped from V and 3 bases from J, the junction kept 3 bases outside the gene matches. The CDR3 covers 14 residues. CDR3 in amino acids: CASSPGLAVYEQYF. The CDR3, as DNA: TGCGCCAGCAGCCCGGGACTAGCGGTCTACGAGCAGTACTTC.

This clonotype was seen at least ten times. The chain couples TRBV7-6 to TRBJ2-1, with 12 nucleotides matching TRBD2. Trimming cost V 2 bases and J 7 bases; bases outside gene matches: 3. Germline V CDR1 and CDR2: SGHVS, FNYEAQ. This CDR3 has 15 amino acids. In DNA form, the CDR3 reads TGTGCCAGCAGCTTACCCGGGACTAGCGGGAATGAGCAGTTCTTC. It translates to CASSLPGTSGNEQFF.

V gene TRBV11-3 combines with J gene TRBJ2-2, with 9 bases that match TRBD1. The CDR3 consists of 16 residues. CDR1 is SGHNT, CDR2 YENEEA, per germline. With 0 bases clipped from V and 4 bases from J, the junction kept 3 bases outside the gene matches. The DNA for the CDR3 is TGTGCCAGCAGCTTAGATTGGGACAGGGTCACCGGGGAGCTGTTTTTT. It specifies CASSLDWDRVTGELFF.

This clonotype was recorded at least ten times. The CDR3 DNA reads as TGTGCCAGCAGAATTGAATCCAATCAGCCCCAGCATTTT. It specifies CASRIESNQPQHF. The chain uses TRBV6-1 and TRBJ1-5; unclear D gene. The CDR3 runs to 13 residues. The V gene lost 6 bases and the J gene lost 3 bases, with 9 bases spanning the gap. CDR1 and CDR2 from the germline V gene are MNHNS and SASEGT.

This clonotype was found once. A read error may produce the germline difference seen at one junction end. The chain has TRBV7-9 and TRBJ2-5, with 7 bases matching TRBD1. The CDR3 sequence is 13 residues long. Germline lookup yields CDR1 SEHNR and CDR2 FQNEAQ (reference sequence). The CDR3 nucleotides are TGTGCCGGCAGCTTAGGAGCAGGGGGGACCCAGTACTTC. Amino acid sequence: CAGSLGAGGTQYF.

The V call is TRBV5-1, the J call TRBJ2-2; no reliable D call. The CDR3 length is 15 residues. Germline CDR1 is SGHRS and CDR2 is YFSETQ. V was clipped by 5 bases and J by 3 bases, with 14 bases between them. The CDR3 loop is CASRMAYQDTGELFF. The CDR3 DNA sequence: TGCGCCAGCAGGATGGCATATCAAGACACCGGGGAGCTGTTTTTT.

This clonotype was seen ten or more times. This chain uses TRBV12-3 or TRBV12-4 with TRBJ1-5; TRBD1 is a possible D gene (6 bases). This CDR3 is built from 14 residues. Trimming cost V 4 bases and J 3 bases, with 10 bases left between them. This chain's CDR3 is CASSSRTANQPQHF. CDR3 in DNA: TGTGCCAGCAGTTCCCGGACAGCCAATCAGCCCCAGCATTTT.

Comment on this clonotype: It is likely a read error, because the conserved phenylalanine at the end of the CDR3 is missing. The chain employs TRBV9 and TRBJ1-4; TRBD1 is a possible D gene (5 bases). The CDR3 totals 14 residues. In germline, CDR1 is SGDLS, CDR2 YYNGEE. V was pared by 4 bases and J by 8 bases, with 15 bases between. DNA of the CDR3: TGTGCCAGCAGCCAGGGAGGTGGGGACGAAAAACTGTTTGTT. Translation gives CASSQGGGDEKLFV.

The J gene is TRBJ1-2, the V gene TRBV10-3, with 10 nucleotides matching TRBD1. The CDR3 runs 14 residues. Germline CDR1 is ENHRY and CDR2 is SYGVKD. V was clipped by 6 bases and J by 7 bases; unmatched bases: 8. The CDR3 sequence: CAISGTGVVGGYTF. CDR3 DNA sequence: TGTGCCATCAGCGGGACAGGGGTAGTGGGTGGCTACACCTTC.

In its sample, this clonotype was seen many times. The chain uses TRBV19 and TRBJ1-1, with unresolved D. The CDR3 length is 13 residues. Germline CDR1 and CDR2: LNHDA and SQIVND (reference sequence). Trimming removed 4 bases at V and 0 bases at J, with 6 bases between. The CDR3 bases are TGTGCCAGTAGTACCTCAGTGAACACTGAAGCTTTCTTT. This codes for CASSTSVNTEAFF.

This rearrangement joins TRBV10-1 to TRBJ2-1, with a weak D call TRBD1 (5 bases). The CDR3 has 10 residues. Germline V CDR1 and CDR2: WNHNN, SYGVQD (reference sequence). V was cut by 11 bases and J by 9 bases, with 11 bases left in between. CDR3: CAGRQPEQFF. In DNA, the CDR3 is TGCGCCGGCCGACAGCCTGAGCAGTTCTTC.

The rearrangement joins TRBV20-1 to TRBJ1-4; 8 nucleotides line up with TRBD1. The CDR3 length is 17 residues. Germline CDR1 reads DFQATT; CDR2 reads SNEGSKA (reference sequence). With 3 bases clipped from V and 5 bases from J, the junction kept 14 bases outside the gene matches. CDR3 residues: CSASLDREDEGNEKLFF. CDR3 sequence (DNA): TGCAGTGCTAGTTTGGACAGGGAGGATGAGGGAAATGAAAAACTGTTTTTT.

There are many counts of this clonotype. V and J are TRBV7-3 and TRBJ1-1; possibly TRBD1 for D (5 bases). This CDR3 spans 14 amino acids. Germline CDR1 and CDR2: SGHTA and FQGTGA. V dropped 0 bases and J dropped 2 bases, with 7 bases sitting between them. The CDR3 loop reads CASSLTGDNTEAFF. The CDR3 DNA follows: TGTGCCAGCAGCTTAACGGGGGACAACACTGAAGCTTTCTTT.

This clonotype was seen just once. This sequence joins TRBV5-1 and TRBJ2-7; D remains ambiguous. With 3 bases removed from V and 4 bases from J, the gap between germline ends came to 17 bases. The germline V gene has CDR1 SGHRS and CDR2 YFSETQ. This CDR3 contains 15 residues. CDR3: CASSWASSQSYEQYF. CDR3 in DNA: TGCGCCAGCAGCTGGGCCAGCAGTCAATCGTACGAGCAGTACTTC.

The rearrangement uses TRBV20-1 and TRBJ2-7; 8 bases map to TRBD1. The length of the CDR3 is 15 residues. Losses at the gene ends were 3 bases for V and 3 bases for J; bases not matched to a gene: 10. Germline CDR1 is DFQATT and CDR2 is SNEGSKA (reference sequence). The CDR3 DNA sequence: TGCAGTGCTAGCGACGGGACAGGCAGGATCTACGAGCAGTACTTC. Translation: CSASDGTGRIYEQYF.

V and J are TRBV15 and TRBJ2-1; D not resolved. With 2 bases removed from V and 10 bases from J, the gap between germline ends came to 12 bases. Looked up from germline, CDR1 is LNHNV and CDR2 is YYDKDF (reference sequence). This CDR3 is built from 13 residues. The chain's CDR3 is CATSRFRGGEQFF. The CDR3 DNA reads as TGTGCCACCAGCAGATTTCGTGGTGGAGAGCAGTTCTTC.

Concerning this clonotype: One junction end does not reproduce the germline sequence, and a read error may be involved. The rearrangement links TRBV10-2 to TRBJ2-1; no firm D call. The J call could be wrong; TRBJ2-7 is a better fit for the DNA end. The germline CDR1 and CDR2 sequences are WSHSY and SAAADI. The CDR3 contains 16 residues. This chain's CDR3 is CASSETGIVGVTEQYF. The DNA of the CDR3 is TGTGCCAGCAGTGAAACCGGTATAGTTGGGGTGACTGAGCAGTACTTC.

The chain carries TRBV5-1 and TRBJ2-5; the D is unclear. Trimming removed 4 bases at V and 1 base at J, with 14 bases between. This CDR3 region has 15 residues. Germline CDR1 SGHRS, CDR2 YFSETQ. In DNA, the CDR3 is TGCGCCAGCAGCGGACGCTCGGGTTTCCAAGAGACCCAGTACTTC. Amino acid sequence: CASSGRSGFQETQYF.

This chain joins TRBV5-1 and TRBJ2-3, with 9 bases lining up with TRBD2. Trimming cost V 7 bases and J 1 base; bases outside gene matches: 7. This CDR3 spans 15 amino acids. Germline-derived CDR1 and CDR2 are SGHRS and YFSETQ. CDR3: CASRSPSGGTDTQYF. The CDR3 DNA reads TGCGCCAGCCGATCCCCTAGCGGGGGCACAGATACGCAGTATTTT.

This clonotype was observed many times. J is TRBJ2-7 and V is TRBV9, with 9 nucleotides matching TRBD1. Germline trimming cut 0 bases from V and 4 bases from J; bases unmatched to any gene: 5. This CDR3 region has 15 residues. Germline CDR1 SGDLS, CDR2 YYNGEE. DNA for the CDR3: TGTGCCAGCAGCGTAGGGGTAGGACAGGGGTACGAGCAGTACTTC. It is translated as CASSVGVGQGYEQYF.

This clonotype has more than one count but fewer than ten. The gene calls are TRBV7-9 and TRBJ2-7; D ambiguous. The V and J ends lost 5 bases and 1 base respectively, with 15 bases between them. This CDR3 is 15 amino acids long. CDR1 SEHNR and CDR2 FQNEAQ come from the germline V gene (reference sequence). CDR3 protein: CASSPVDEPSYEQYF. CDR3 bases: TGTGCCAGCAGCCCCGTCGATGAGCCATCCTACGAGCAGTACTTC.

About this clonotype itself: At one boundary the junction diverges from the germline segment, which might be a read error. The rearrangement links TRBV10-3 to TRBJ2-5, with 7 bases fitting TRBD1. This CDR3 is 15 amino acids long. Germline V gives CDR1 ENHRY, CDR2 SYGVKD. The CDR3 is CASSAPGTVQETQYF. The CDR3, as DNA: TGTGCCAGCAGTGCTCCCGGGACAGTCCAAGAGACCCAGTACTTC.

CDR3 nucleotide sequence: TGTGCCAGCAGTGAATCGCGGGACAGGGAGTATGGCTACACCTTC. Translation gives CASSESRDREYGYTF. The chain couples TRBV25-1 to TRBJ1-2, with 9 positions matching TRBD1. Germline V CDR1 and CDR2: MGHDK, SYGVNS. The CDR3 is made up of 15 amino acids. Unmatched junction bases numbered 5, after V lost 1 base and J lost 5 bases.

V and J are TRBV20-1 and TRBJ1-2; TRBD1 matches at 8 bases. This CDR3 spans 13 amino acids. CDR1 is DFQATT, CDR2 SNEGSKA, per germline (reference sequence). Losses at the gene ends were 4 bases for V and 4 bases for J; bases not matched to a gene: 5. The CDR3 reads CSATGQGGYGYTF. CDR3 DNA sequence: TGCAGTGCTACTGGACAGGGAGGCTATGGCTACACCTTC.

There are a few counts of this clonotype. V is TRBV12-3 or TRBV12-4 and J is TRBJ1-5; D might be TRBD1 (5 bases). There are 16 residues in the CDR3. Trimming left V 6 bases short and J 3 bases short, with 18 bases between. CDR3 nucleotide sequence: TGTGCCAGCAGACTCGAAAGCTCGGGGGTCAATCAGCCCCAGCATTTT. Translating gives CASRLESSGVNQPQHF.